The clone carrying this TCR beta chain was found a few times. Only in-frame clones appear in the TCRdb table, and some are missing; sequencing was by immunoSEQ multiplex PCR. The sample includes tens of thousands of clones, about 55% of them seen just once. This sample is part of a study of graft-versus-host responses after intestinal transplantation. Study background: Those transplanted obtained multivisceral, liver-intestinal, or isolated intestinal grafts.

CDR3 length: 12 amino acids. Germline lookup yields CDR1 SGHTA and CDR2 FQGTGA. The V gene end was trimmed by 2 bases and the J gene end by 5 bases; junction bases not matched to a gene: 0. The specimen comprised alloreactive CD4+ T cells from a mixed lymphocyte reaction culture, sampled before intestinal transplant. Subset reported: CFSE-low proliferating T cells sorted from approximately 6-day pre-transplant mixed lymphocyte reaction (GvH or HvG direction). The TCR sequence derives from a human patient who received an intestinal transplant. The chain carries TRBV7-3 and TRBJ2-7; TRBD2 aligns across 7 bases. The DNA for the CDR3 is TGTGCCAGCAGCTTAGGGGGGGACGAGCAGTACTTC. Its translation is CASSLGGDEQYF.